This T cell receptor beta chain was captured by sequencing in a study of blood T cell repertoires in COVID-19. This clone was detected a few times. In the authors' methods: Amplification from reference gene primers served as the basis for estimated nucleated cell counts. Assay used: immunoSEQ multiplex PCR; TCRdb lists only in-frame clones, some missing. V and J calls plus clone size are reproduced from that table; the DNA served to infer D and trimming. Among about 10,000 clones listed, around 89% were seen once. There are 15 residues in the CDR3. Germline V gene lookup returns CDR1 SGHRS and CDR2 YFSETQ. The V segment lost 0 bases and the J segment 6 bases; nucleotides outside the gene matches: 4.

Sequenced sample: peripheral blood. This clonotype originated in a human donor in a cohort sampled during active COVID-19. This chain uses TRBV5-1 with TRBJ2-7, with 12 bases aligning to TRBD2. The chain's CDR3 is CASSLASGGAVEQYF. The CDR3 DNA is TGCGCCAGCAGCTTGGCTAGCGGGGGGGCGGTCGAGCAGTACTTC.